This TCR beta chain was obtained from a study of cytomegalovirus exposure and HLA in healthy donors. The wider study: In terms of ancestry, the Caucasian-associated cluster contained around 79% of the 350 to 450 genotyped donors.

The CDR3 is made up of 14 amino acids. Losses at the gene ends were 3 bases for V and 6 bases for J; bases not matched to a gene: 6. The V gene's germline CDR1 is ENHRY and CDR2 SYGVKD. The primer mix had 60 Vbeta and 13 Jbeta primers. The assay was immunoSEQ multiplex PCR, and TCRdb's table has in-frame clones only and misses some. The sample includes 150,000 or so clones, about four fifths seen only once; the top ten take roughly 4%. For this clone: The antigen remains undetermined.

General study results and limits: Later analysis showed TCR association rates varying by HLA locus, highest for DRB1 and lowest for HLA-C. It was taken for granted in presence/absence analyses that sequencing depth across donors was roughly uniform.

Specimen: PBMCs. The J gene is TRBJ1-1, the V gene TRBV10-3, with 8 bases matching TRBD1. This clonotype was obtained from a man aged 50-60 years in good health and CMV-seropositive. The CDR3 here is CAISDRTGSPEAFF. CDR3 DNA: TGTGCCATCAGTGATCGGACAGGGTCCCCTGAAGCTTTCTTT.